The sequence of this TCR beta chain was determined in a study of identical twins. This clonotype was seen more than once but under ten times. A universal primer site came from template switching; cDNA carried unique molecular identifiers. TCRdb independently ran MiXCR on the 5' RACE reads; one entry per CDR3 protein. Of roughly 690,000 distinct CDR3 sequences listed, 21% are singletons. This CDR3 contains 10 residues. V shed 5 bases and J shed 8 bases, with 9 bases lying between them. Germline V gene sequence: CDR1 DFQATT, CDR2 SNEGSKA (reference sequence). These data also featured in a second study, about T cells expressing NK-cell markers. This second study notes: Each TCR beta repertoire originated in sorted T cells that were CD3+CD56+NKG2C+, CD3+CD56+NKG2C- or CD3+CD56-NKG2C+. Several experiments employed an anti-gamma-delta TCR antibody to confine sorting to alpha-beta TCR T cells.

The TCR was taken from a woman younger than 30 in good health. The rearrangement links TRBV20-1 to TRBJ1-2; D is unresolved. Sequences were obtained from PBMCs. This CDR3 reads CSARVGGYTF. Written as DNA, the CDR3 is TGCAGTGCTCGGGTAGGGGGCTACACCTTC.